This T cell receptor beta chain was found in a study of CD8 T cells in Susac syndrome. Study background: Eight or nine of the sequenced Susac syndrome patients were in remission, and more than 5 had active disease. Whole-study results and caveats: Clonal expansion did not appear in Susac syndrome CD4+ T cell repertoires.

Note on this clonotype: The antigen is unknown.

The CDR3 length is 12 residues. Trimming cost V 7 bases and J 4 bases, with 5 bases left between them. Germline V gene lookup returns CDR1 SNHLY and CDR2 FYNNEI. An input of 0.5 to 1 ug of RNA was subjected to reverse transcription using random hexamers. TCRdb reprocessed the immunoSEQ multiplex PCR reads with MiXCR, giving one entry per CDR3 protein. The data contain some 99,000 distinct CDR3 sequences, roughly 94% of them singletons. Sequencing targeted TCR beta in blood CD8+ and CD4+ T cells. The CD8+ and CD4+ T cells were negatively isolated, with the TEMRA cells enriched by FACS. This receptor was obtained from a human donor with Susac syndrome. This sequence joins TRBV2 and TRBJ1-6; D is uncertain. The sample taken for sequencing was CD4+ T cells from PBMCs. CDR3 in amino acids: CASNPYNSPLHF. CDR3 nucleotides: TGTGCCAGCAATCCTTATAATTCACCCCTCCACTTT.